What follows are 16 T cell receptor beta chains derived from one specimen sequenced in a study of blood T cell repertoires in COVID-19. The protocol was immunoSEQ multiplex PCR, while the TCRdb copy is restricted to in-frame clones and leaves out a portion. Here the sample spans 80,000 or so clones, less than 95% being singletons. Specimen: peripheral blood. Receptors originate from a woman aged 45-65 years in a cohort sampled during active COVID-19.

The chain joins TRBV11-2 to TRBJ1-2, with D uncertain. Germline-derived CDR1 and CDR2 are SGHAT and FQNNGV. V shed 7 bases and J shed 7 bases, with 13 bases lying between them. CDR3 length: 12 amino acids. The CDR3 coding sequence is TGTGCCAGCACCCCGGGAGGAGGTGGCTACACCTTC. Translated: CASTPGGGGYTF.

The CDR3 coding sequence is TGTGCCAGCAGCCCCGGGACGGGGGTTTGGGAGCAGTACTTC. Protein sequence: CASSPGTGVWEQYF. The chain carries TRBV7-2 and TRBJ2-7; possibly TRBD2 for D (6 bases). Trimming took off 5 bases at V and 7 bases at J, with 18 bases between the two ends. This CDR3 spans 14 amino acids. CDR1 is SGHTA and CDR2 is FQGNSA in the germline V gene.

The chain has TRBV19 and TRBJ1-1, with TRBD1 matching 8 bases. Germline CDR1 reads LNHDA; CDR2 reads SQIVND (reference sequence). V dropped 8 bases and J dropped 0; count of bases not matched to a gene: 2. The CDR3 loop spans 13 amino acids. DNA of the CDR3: TGTGCCAGTGAGGACAGGGTGAACACTGAAGCTTTCTTT. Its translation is CASEDRVNTEAFF.

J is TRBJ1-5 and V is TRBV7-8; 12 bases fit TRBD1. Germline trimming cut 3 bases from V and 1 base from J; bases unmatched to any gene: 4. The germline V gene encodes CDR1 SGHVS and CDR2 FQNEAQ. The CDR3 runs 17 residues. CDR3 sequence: CASSFPGQGASNQPQHF. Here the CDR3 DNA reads TGTGCCAGCAGCTTCCCGGGACAGGGGGCGAGCAATCAGCCCCAGCATTTT.

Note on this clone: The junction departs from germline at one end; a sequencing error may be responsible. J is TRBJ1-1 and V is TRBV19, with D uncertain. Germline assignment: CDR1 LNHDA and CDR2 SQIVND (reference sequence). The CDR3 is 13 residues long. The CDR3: CVSSIAMNTEAFF. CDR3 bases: TGTGTCAGTAGTATAGCAATGAACACTGAAGCTTTCTTT.

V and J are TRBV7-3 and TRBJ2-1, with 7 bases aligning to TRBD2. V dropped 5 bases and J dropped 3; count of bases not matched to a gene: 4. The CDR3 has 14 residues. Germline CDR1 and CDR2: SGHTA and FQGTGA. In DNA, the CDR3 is TGTGCCAGCAGCCCTACGGGGGGCTACAATGAGCAGTTCTTC. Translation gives CASSPTGGYNEQFF.

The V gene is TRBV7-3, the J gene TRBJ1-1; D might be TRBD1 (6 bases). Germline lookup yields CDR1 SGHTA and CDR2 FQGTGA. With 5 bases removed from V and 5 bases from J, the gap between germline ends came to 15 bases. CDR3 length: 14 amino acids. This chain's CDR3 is CASSPSGVETEAFF. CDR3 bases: TGTGCCAGCAGCCCCTCAGGGGTGGAAACTGAAGCTTTCTTT.

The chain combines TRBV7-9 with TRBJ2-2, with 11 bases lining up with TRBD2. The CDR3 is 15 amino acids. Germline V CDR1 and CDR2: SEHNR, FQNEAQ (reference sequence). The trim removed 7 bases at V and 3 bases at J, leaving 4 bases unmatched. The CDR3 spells CASNGLAGYTGELFF. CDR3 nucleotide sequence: TGTGCCAGCAACGGACTAGCGGGTTACACCGGGGAGCTGTTTTTT.

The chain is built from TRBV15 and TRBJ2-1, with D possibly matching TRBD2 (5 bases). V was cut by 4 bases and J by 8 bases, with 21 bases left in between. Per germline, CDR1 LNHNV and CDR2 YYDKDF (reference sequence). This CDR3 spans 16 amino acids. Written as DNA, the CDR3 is TGTGCCACCAGCACCGGGCGAATGGAGGCCGGCGATGAGCAGTTCTTC. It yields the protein CATSTGRMEAGDEQFF.

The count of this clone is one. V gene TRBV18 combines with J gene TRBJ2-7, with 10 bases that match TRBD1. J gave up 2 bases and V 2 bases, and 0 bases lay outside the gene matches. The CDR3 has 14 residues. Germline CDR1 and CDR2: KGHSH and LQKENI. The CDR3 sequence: CASSPGTGAYEQYF. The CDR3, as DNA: TGTGCCAGCTCACCAGGGACAGGGGCCTACGAGCAGTACTTC.

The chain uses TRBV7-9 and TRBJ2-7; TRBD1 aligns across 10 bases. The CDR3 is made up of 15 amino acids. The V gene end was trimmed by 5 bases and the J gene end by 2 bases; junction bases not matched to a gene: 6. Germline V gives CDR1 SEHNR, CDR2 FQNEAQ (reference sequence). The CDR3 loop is CASSPEGQGTYEQYF. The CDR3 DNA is TGTGCCAGCAGCCCCGAGGGACAGGGGACCTACGAGCAGTACTTC.

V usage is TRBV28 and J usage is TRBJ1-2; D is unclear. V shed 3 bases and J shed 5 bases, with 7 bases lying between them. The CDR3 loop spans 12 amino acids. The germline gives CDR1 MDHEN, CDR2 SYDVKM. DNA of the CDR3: TGTGCCAGCAGTTTGCTAGCTTATGGCTACACCTTC. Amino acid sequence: CASSLLAYGYTF.

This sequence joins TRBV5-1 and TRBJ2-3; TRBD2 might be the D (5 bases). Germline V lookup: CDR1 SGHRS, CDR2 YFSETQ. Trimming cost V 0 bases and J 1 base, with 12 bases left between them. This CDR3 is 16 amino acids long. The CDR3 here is CASSLGVGAGTDTQYF. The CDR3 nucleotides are TGCGCCAGCAGCTTGGGGGTGGGAGCGGGCACAGATACGCAGTATTTT.

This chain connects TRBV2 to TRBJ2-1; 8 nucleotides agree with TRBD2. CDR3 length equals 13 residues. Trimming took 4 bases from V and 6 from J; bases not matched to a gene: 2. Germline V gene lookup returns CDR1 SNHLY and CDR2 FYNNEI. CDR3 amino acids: CASSGTSRNEQFF. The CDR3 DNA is TGTGCCAGCAGTGGGACTAGCCGCAATGAGCAGTTCTTC.

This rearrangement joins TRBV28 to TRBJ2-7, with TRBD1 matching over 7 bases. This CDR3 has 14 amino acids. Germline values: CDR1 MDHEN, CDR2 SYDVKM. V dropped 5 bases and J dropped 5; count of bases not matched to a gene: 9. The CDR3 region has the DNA TGTGCCAGCAGTCCAGGACAGGACCCCCACGAGCAGTACTTC. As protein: CASSPGQDPHEQYF.

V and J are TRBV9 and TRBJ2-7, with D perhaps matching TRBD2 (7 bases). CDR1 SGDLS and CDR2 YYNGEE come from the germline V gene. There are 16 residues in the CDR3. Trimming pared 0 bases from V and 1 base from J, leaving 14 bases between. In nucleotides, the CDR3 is TGTGCCAGCAGCGTAGGAGGGGGGGCGGATTCCTACGAGCAGTACTTC. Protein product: CASSVGGGADSYEQYF.